The 26 T cell receptor beta chains below come from one sample, sequenced in a study of cytomegalovirus exposure and HLA in healthy donors. This PCR relied on a set of 60 Vbeta primers and 13 Jbeta primers. The repertoire was sequenced with immunoSEQ multiplex PCR; TCRdb's copy has only in-frame clones and lacks some. The sample holds around 110,000 clones, more than 60% seen once. The sample consisted of PBMCs. These receptor sequences come from a man aged 55 to 70 in good health and CMV-seronegative.

The V call is TRBV10-3, the J call TRBJ2-7, with a tentative D call TRBD2 (6 bases). Germline CDR1 is ENHRY and CDR2 is SYGVKD. Trimming cost V 8 bases and J 2 bases, with 16 bases left between them. The CDR3 runs to 14 residues. CDR3: CAIAVGGGAYEQYF. DNA for the CDR3: TGTGCCATCGCGGTCGGTGGCGGGGCCTACGAGCAGTACTTC.

This chain joins TRBV9 and TRBJ2-7; 7 bases align to TRBD2. The CDR3 loop spans 17 amino acids. With 0 bases clipped from V and 2 bases from J, the junction kept 11 bases outside the gene matches. Germline loops: CDR1 SGDLS, CDR2 YYNGEE. The CDR3 spells CASSVARSRGTTYEQYV. CDR3 DNA: TGTGCCAGCAGCGTAGCCAGGAGCCGGGGGACTACCTACGAGCAGTACGTC.

This clone was detected only a few times. The V and J genes are TRBV7-9 and TRBJ2-3; D remains unclear. Germline loops: CDR1 SEHNR, CDR2 FQNEAQ (reference sequence). V was shortened by 4 bases and J by 5 bases, with 10 bases between the two germline ends. The CDR3 is made up of 13 amino acids. Here the CDR3 reads CASSSVGGDTQYF. CDR3 DNA: TGTGCCAGCAGCTCGGTCGGTGGAGATACGCAGTATTTT. Using reference TRBV7-9 and TRBJ2-3 for the parts outside the CDR3, the full variable domain is DTGVSQNPRHKITKRGQNVTFRCDPISEHNRLYWYRQTLGQGPEFLTYFQNEAQLEKSRLLSDRFSAERPKGSFSTLEIQRTEQGDSAMYLCASSSVGGDTQYFGPGTRLTVL.

CDR3 amino acids: CASSLVWGQDYGYTF. The CDR3 DNA sequence: TGCGCCAGCAGCTTGGTTTGGGGACAGGACTATGGCTACACCTTC. The rearrangement uses TRBV5-1 and TRBJ1-2, with 8 positions matching TRBD1. Trimming took 0 bases from V and 3 from J; bases not matched to a gene: 4. Germline CDR1 is SGHRS and CDR2 is YFSETQ. This CDR3 contains 15 residues.

This clone appeared a single time. The DNA of the CDR3 is TGTGCCAGCAGTCCCGGTATAGCCAAAAACATTCAGTACTTC. Its protein is CASSPGIAKNIQYF. The V call is TRBV6-5, the J call TRBJ2-4, with unresolved D. Germline-derived CDR1 and CDR2 are MNHEY and SVGAGI. This CDR3 contains 14 residues. The V gene lost 5 bases and the J gene lost 0 bases, with 8 bases spanning the gap.

Here the CDR3 DNA reads TGTGCCAGCAGTCCGGCCAGCGGGGCCCTGATCTACGAGCAGTACGTC. Amino acid sequence: CASSPASGALIYEQYV. The V call is TRBV28, the J call TRBJ2-7; 7 bases align to TRBD2. CDR3 size: 16 residues. The trim removed 5 bases at V and 3 bases at J, leaving 13 bases unmatched. Germline values: CDR1 MDHEN, CDR2 SYDVKM.

The J gene is TRBJ1-3, the V gene TRBV7-6; 7 bases agree with TRBD1. The germline V gene encodes CDR1 SGHVS and CDR2 FNYEAQ. Trimming at V came to 3 bases and at J to 4 bases, leaving 3 bases not matched to a gene. CDR3 length equals 14 residues. DNA for the CDR3: TGTGCCAGCAGCTTGGGACAGTGGGGAAACACCATATATTTT. Translated: CASSLGQWGNTIYF.

This clone was counted only a few times. The chain is built from TRBV5-1 and TRBJ2-2; D unresolved. V gave up 0 bases and J gave up 6 bases, with 15 bases separating them. Germline V gene lookup returns CDR1 SGHRS and CDR2 YFSETQ. The CDR3 covers 16 residues. The DNA of the CDR3 is TGCGCCAGCAGCTTGGCCAGGCAGACCCGAGCCGGGGAGCTGTTTTTT. Translation: CASSLARQTRAGELFF.

The chain couples TRBV6-5 to TRBJ2-7; the match to TRBD2 covers 9 bases. CDR1 is MNHEY and CDR2 is SVGAGI in the germline V gene. Trimming cost V 7 bases and J 4 bases; bases outside gene matches: 5. This CDR3 spans 13 amino acids. CDR3 in amino acids: CASMAGGRYEQYF. The CDR3 DNA is TGTGCCAGCATGGCGGGGGGGCGGTACGAGCAGTACTTC.

The chain uses TRBV5-1 and TRBJ1-1, with TRBD1 identical over 8 bases. The germline gives CDR1 SGHRS, CDR2 YFSETQ. The V gene end was trimmed by 5 bases and the J gene end by 7 bases; junction bases not matched to a gene: 13. There are 15 residues in the CDR3. CDR3 bases: TGCGCCAGCAGGGATCCCGGACAGGGAACCTTTGAAGCTTTCTTT. This codes for CASRDPGQGTFEAFF. The full variable domain, rest sourced from reference TRBV5-1 and TRBJ1-1, is KAGVTQTPRYLIKTRGQQVTLSCSPISGHRSVSWYQQTPGQGLQFLFEYFSETQRNKGNFPGRFSGRQFSNSRSEMNVSTLELGDSALYLCASRDPGQGTFEAFFGQGTRLTVV.

V usage is TRBV11-2 and J usage is TRBJ2-1, with 7 bases that match TRBD1. Germline trimming cut 4 bases from V and 8 bases from J; bases unmatched to any gene: 8. The CDR3 covers 14 residues. Germline V gene data show CDR1 as SGHAT and CDR2 as FQNNGV. CDR3 protein: CASSSLQGVDEQFF. The CDR3 DNA reads TGTGCCAGCAGCTCACTGCAGGGGGTGGATGAGCAGTTCTTC.

The chain employs TRBV5-1 and TRBJ1-4, with D possibly TRBD1 on 5 matching bases. The CDR3 covers 14 residues. The V gene's germline CDR1 is SGHRS and CDR2 YFSETQ. Trimming stripped 4 bases from V and 4 bases from J, with 11 bases between. Here the CDR3 DNA reads TGCGCCAGCAGCCCTGGGGCCCTTAATGAAAAACTGTTTTTT. This translates into CASSPGALNEKLFF.

The chain uses TRBV2 and TRBJ2-1; possibly TRBD2 for D (6 bases). Germline V gene sequence: CDR1 SNHLY, CDR2 FYNNEI. With 2 bases removed from V and 5 bases from J, the gap between germline ends came to 16 bases. There are 16 residues in the CDR3. CDR3 protein: CASSERAGRGNNEQFF. DNA for the CDR3: TGTGCCAGCAGTGAACGGGCAGGCCGGGGGAACAATGAGCAGTTCTTC.

The chain's CDR3 is CASSLGQAGTEAFF. The CDR3 bases are TGTGCCAGCAGCTTGGGACAGGCGGGCACTGAAGCTTTCTTT. The chain uses TRBV7-8 and TRBJ1-1, with 8 bases matching TRBD1. The V segment lost 3 bases and the J segment 4 bases; nucleotides outside the gene matches: 4. This CDR3 has 14 residues. CDR1 and CDR2 (germline): SGHVS, FQNEAQ.

The chain combines TRBV18 with TRBJ1-5; D not resolved. There are 13 residues in the CDR3. Germline loops: CDR1 KGHSH, CDR2 LQKENI. Trimming shortened V by 3 bases and J by 3 bases, and 6 bases separated the two germline ends. This CDR3 is CASSPGDNQPQHF. CDR3 coding DNA: TGTGCCAGCTCACCCGGGGACAATCAGCCCCAGCATTTT. The full variable domain, its missing parts supplied by reference TRBV18 and TRBJ1-5, is NAGVMQNPRHLVRRRGQEARLRCSPMKGHSHVYWYRQLPEEGLKFMVYLQKENIIDESGMPKERFSAEFPKEGPSILRIQQVVRGDSAAYFCASSPGDNQPQHFGDGTRLSIL.

The chain joins TRBV29-1 to TRBJ2-7; D perhaps matches TRBD1 (5 bases). Trimming removed 5 bases at V and 0 bases at J, with 11 bases between. Germline values: CDR1 SQVTM, CDR2 ANQGSEA. The CDR3 contains 13 residues. This CDR3 is CSVRRDSSYEQYF. The CDR3 nucleotides are TGCAGCGTTCGACGTGACAGCTCCTACGAGCAGTACTTC.

This chain connects TRBV5-4 to TRBJ1-2, with D possibly matching TRBD1 (5 bases). The CDR3 is made up of 15 amino acids. The V and J ends lost 3 bases and 4 bases respectively, with 16 bases between them. Germline lookup yields CDR1 SGHNT and CDR2 YYREEE (reference sequence). The CDR3 loop is CASSSGGGVGYGYTF. CDR3 in DNA: TGTGCCAGCAGCTCCGGGGGAGGGGTGGGCTATGGCTACACCTTC. The complete variable domain, with remaining parts taken from reference TRBV5-4 and TRBJ1-2, reads ETGVTQSPTHLIKTRGQQVTLRCSSQSGHNTVSWYQQALGQGPQFIFQYYREEENGRGNFPPRFSGLQFPNYSSELNVNALELDDSALYLCASSSGGGVGYGYTFGSGTRLTVV.

This clone was seen once. The CDR3: CASSPKRTDIYEQYF. As DNA, the CDR3 is TGTGCCAGCAGCCCGAAACGGACAGATATCTACGAGCAGTACTTC. The chain is built from TRBV5-8 and TRBJ2-7; weak D call: TRBD1 (6 bases). Trimming shortened V by 4 bases and J by 3 bases, and 17 bases separated the two germline ends. Germline-derived CDR1 and CDR2 are SGHTS and YDEGEE. The CDR3 contains 15 residues. Supplemented by reference TRBV5-8 and TRBJ2-7, the full variable domain reads EAGVTQSPTHLIKTRGQQATLRCSPISGHTSVYWYQQALGLGLQFLLWYDEGEERNRGNFPPRFSGRQFPNYSSELNVNALELEDSALYLCASSPKRTDIYEQYFGPGTRLTVT.

The rearrangement links TRBV7-2 to TRBJ2-1, with 8 nucleotides matching TRBD2. CDR3 length: 14 residues. The germline CDR1 and CDR2 sequences are SGHTA and FQGNSA. V lost 4 bases to trimming and J lost 6 bases; unmatched junction nucleotides: 5. CDR3 amino acids: CASSSAGGRNEQFF. DNA for the CDR3: TGTGCCAGCAGCTCCGCGGGGGGACGCAATGAGCAGTTCTTC.

The CDR3 spells CASSRGSETQYF. For the CDR3, the DNA is TGTGCTAGTTCCAGGGGATCGGAGACCCAGTACTTC. The chain links TRBV12-5 to TRBJ2-5, with a possible D match to TRBD1 (6 bases). Germline CDR1 reads LGHNT; CDR2 reads FRNRAP. V lost 8 bases and J lost 5, with 12 bases in between. The CDR3 runs to 12 residues.

The rearrangement links TRBV5-1 to TRBJ2-2, with D perhaps TRBD1 (5 bases). With 5 bases removed from V and 2 bases from J, the gap between germline ends came to 10 bases. The germline V gene encodes CDR1 SGHRS and CDR2 YFSETQ. CDR3 length: 14 amino acids. The DNA for the CDR3 is TGCGCCAGCAGAGAAGGGGTAAACACCGGGGAGCTGTTTTTT. Protein product: CASREGVNTGELFF.

V usage is TRBV5-4 and J usage is TRBJ1-2; 7 nucleotides line up with TRBD1. This CDR3 is 15 amino acids long. Trimming cost V 0 bases and J 2 bases; bases outside gene matches: 4. Germline V gene sequence: CDR1 SGHNT, CDR2 YYREEE (reference sequence). The CDR3 sequence: CASSLARQGNYGYTF. The CDR3 nucleotides read TGTGCCAGCAGCTTGGCCCGACAGGGAAACTATGGCTACACCTTC.

This sequence joins TRBV5-1 and TRBJ2-7; 9 bases fit TRBD2. Germline CDR1 reads SGHRS; CDR2 reads YFSETQ. This CDR3 is 15 amino acids long. V gave up 0 bases and J gave up 5 bases; unmatched junction bases: 6. The DNA for the CDR3 is TGCGCCAGCAGCTTGGGGGGGACTAGCACCCACGAGCAGTACTTC. It yields the protein CASSLGGTSTHEQYF.

This rearrangement joins TRBV5-1 to TRBJ2-1; 13 bases match TRBD2. V was pared by 0 bases and J by 8 bases, with 2 bases of the junction left unmatched. The CDR3 is 15 residues long. Germline lookup yields CDR1 SGHRS and CDR2 YFSETQ. The CDR3: CASSLGLAGGYEQFF. CDR3 in DNA: TGCGCCAGCAGCTTGGGACTAGCGGGGGGCTATGAGCAGTTCTTC.

This clone has just one count. V and J are TRBV25-1 and TRBJ1-5; 8 nucleotides align to TRBD1. CDR1 and CDR2 (germline): MGHDK, SYGVNS. CDR3 length: 15 amino acids. V shed 4 bases, J shed 3 bases, and the junction held 5 bases outside the gene matches. The CDR3 region has the DNA TGTGCCAGCAGTGCCCAGGGGGCGTACAATCAGCCCCAGCATTTT. It is translated as CASSAQGAYNQPQHF.

The V gene is TRBV10-3, the J gene TRBJ2-1; 13 positions match TRBD2. The CDR3 is 18 residues long. After removal of 4 bases from V and 5 bases from J, the junction contained 11 bases not matched to a gene. Germline assignment: CDR1 ENHRY and CDR2 SYGVKD. The CDR3 region is CAISATSGGPLFNNEQFF. CDR3 DNA: TGTGCCATCAGTGCGACTAGCGGGGGGCCTCTCTTTAACAATGAGCAGTTCTTC.